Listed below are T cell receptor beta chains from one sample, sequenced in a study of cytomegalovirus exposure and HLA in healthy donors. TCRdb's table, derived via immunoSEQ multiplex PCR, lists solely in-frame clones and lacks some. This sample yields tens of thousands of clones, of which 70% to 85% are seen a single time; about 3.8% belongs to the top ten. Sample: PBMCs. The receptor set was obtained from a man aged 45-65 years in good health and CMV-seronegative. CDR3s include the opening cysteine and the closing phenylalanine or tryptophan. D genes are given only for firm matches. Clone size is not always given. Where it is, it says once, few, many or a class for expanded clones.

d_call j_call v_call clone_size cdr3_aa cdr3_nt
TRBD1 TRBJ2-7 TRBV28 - CASSSGTGLSYEQYF TGTGCCAGCAGTTCTGGGACAGGATTATCCTACGAGCAGTACTTC
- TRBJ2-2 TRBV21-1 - CASSKVRGPNTGELFF TGTGCCAGCAGCAAAGTTAGGGGCCCGAACACCGGGGAGCTGTTTTTT
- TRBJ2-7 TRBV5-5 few CASRPDVGRVAYEQYF TGTGCCAGCAGACCCGACGTAGGGCGGGTTGCCTACGAGCAGTACTTC
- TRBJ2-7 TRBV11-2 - CATPNSRRGSYEQYF TGTGCCACACCGAATTCTAGAAGGGGGTCCTACGAGCAGTACTTC
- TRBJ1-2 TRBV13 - CASSLNKNGYTF TGTGCCAGCAGCTTAAACAAGAATGGCTACACCTTC
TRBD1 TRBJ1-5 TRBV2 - CASVGQGIEQPQHF TGTGCCAGTGTCGGACAGGGGATTGAGCAGCCCCAGCATTTT
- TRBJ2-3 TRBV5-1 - CASSQDTDTQYF TGCGCCAGCAGTCAGGACACAGATACGCAGTATTTT
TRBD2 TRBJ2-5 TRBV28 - CATQAGPETQYF TGTGCCACCCAAGCGGGACCAGAGACCCAGTACTTC
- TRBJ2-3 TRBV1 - CTSTPESTDTQYF TGCACCAGCACCCCCGAGAGCACAGATACGCAGTATTTT
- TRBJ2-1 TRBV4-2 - CASSTLSSYNEQFF TGTGCCAGCAGCACCCTGAGCTCCTACAATGAGCAGTTCTTC
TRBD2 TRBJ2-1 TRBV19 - CASSPGGGNEQFF TGTGCCAGTAGCCCGGGGGGGGGAAATGAGCAGTTCTTC
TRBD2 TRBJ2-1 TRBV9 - CASSGSSGRGFNEQFF TGTGCCAGCAGCGGATCTAGCGGGAGGGGTTTCAATGAGCAGTTCTTC
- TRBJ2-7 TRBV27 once CASSLSRGARYEQYF TGTGCCAGCAGTTTAAGTCGCGGGGCCCGGTACGAGCAGTACTTC
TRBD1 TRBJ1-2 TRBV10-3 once CAITASPDRTNYGYTF TGTGCCATCACAGCCTCCCCGGACAGGACTAACTATGGCTACACCTTC
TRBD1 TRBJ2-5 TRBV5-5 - CASSLQGGETQYF TGTGCCAGCAGCTTACAGGGGGGAGAGACCCAGTACTTC
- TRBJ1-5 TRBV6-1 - CASSAQGQQQPQHF TGTGCCAGCAGTGCCCAGGGTCAGCAGCAGCCCCAGCATTTT
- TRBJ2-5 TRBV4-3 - CASSQEVPSGARGQETQYF TGCGCCAGCAGCCAAGAAGTTCCGAGCGGAGCTCGGGGCCAAGAGACCCAGTACTTC
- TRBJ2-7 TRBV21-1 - CASSKWGLAGTYEQYF TGTGCCAGCAGCAAATGGGGCCTAGCGGGGACCTACGAGCAGTACTTC
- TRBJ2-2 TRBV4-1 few CASSPEGSANTGELFF TGCGCCAGCAGCCCCGAGGGCAGCGCGAACACCGGGGAGCTGTTTTTT
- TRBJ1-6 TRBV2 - CASRPKEGGSPLHF TGTGCCAGCAGGCCGAAGGAGGGAGGCTCACCCCTCCACTTT
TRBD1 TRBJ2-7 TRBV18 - CASSPTGTAYEQYF TGTGCCAGCTCACCGACAGGGACGGCCTACGAGCAGTACTTC
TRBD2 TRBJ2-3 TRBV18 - CASSLGRGGADTQYF TGTGCCAGCTCCCTCGGGAGGGGGGGCGCAGATACGCAGTATTTT
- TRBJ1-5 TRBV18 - CASSPSRGYSNQPQHF TGTGCCAGCTCACCATCCCGGGGGTATAGCAATCAGCCCCAGCATTTT
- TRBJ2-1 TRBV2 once CASSENRVGEQFF TGTGCCAGCAGCGAAAACAGGGTGGGTGAGCAGTTCTTC
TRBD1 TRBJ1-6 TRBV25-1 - CATQGQGDYSPLHF TGTGCCACCCAGGGACAGGGGGATTATTCACCCCTCCACTTT
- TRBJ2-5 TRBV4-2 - CASSQDRFGETQYF TGTGCCAGCAGCCAAGATCGGTTCGGGGAGACCCAGTACTTC
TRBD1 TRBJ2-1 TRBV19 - CASSIPTGNNGEQFF TGTGCCAGTAGTATCCCGACAGGGAATAATGGTGAGCAGTTCTTC
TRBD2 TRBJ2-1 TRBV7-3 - CASSVSGSTVNEQFF TGTGCCAGCAGCGTGAGCGGGAGCACCGTCAATGAGCAGTTCTTC
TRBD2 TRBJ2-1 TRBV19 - CASSIGLAGLGQFF TGTGCCAGTAGTATAGGGCTAGCGGGACTGGGGCAGTTCTTC
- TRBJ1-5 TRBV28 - CASSLNRIPRQPQHF TGTGCCAGCAGTTTAAACAGGATCCCTCGGCAGCCCCAGCATTTT
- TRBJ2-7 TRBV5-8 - CASSLRFEQYF TGTGCCAGCAGCTTGCGATTCGAGCAGTACTTC
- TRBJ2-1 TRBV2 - CASSRLEGQFF TGTGCCAGCAGCCGACTAGAGGGGCAGTTCTTC
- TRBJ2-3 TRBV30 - CAWSHQSDTQYF TGTGCCTGGAGTCACCAGTCAGATACGCAGTATTTT
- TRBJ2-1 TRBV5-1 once CASSREGASYNEQFF TGCGCCAGCAGCCGGGAGGGGGCATCCTACAATGAGCAGTTCTTC
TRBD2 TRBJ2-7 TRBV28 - CASSRTSGAYEQYF TGTGCCAGCAGTCGGACTAGCGGTGCCTACGAGCAGTACTTC
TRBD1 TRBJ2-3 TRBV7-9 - CSSSLARTGFGGDTQYF TGTTCCAGCAGCTTAGCGCGGACAGGGTTTGGGGGCGATACGCAGTATTTT
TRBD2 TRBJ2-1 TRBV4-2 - CASSQMGTSGRNEQFF TGTGCCAGCAGCCAGATGGGGACTAGCGGGAGGAATGAGCAGTTCTTC
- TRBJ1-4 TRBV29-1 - CSAVKGANEKLFF TGCAGCGCAGTAAAGGGGGCTAATGAAAAACTGTTTTTT
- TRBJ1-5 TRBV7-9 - CASSLDSGDQPQHF TGTGCCAGCAGCTTAGACTCGGGAGATCAGCCCCAGCATTTT
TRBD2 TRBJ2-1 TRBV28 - CASRPTGTSYNEQFF TGTGCCAGCAGACCTACGGGGACTAGCTACAATGAGCAGTTCTTC
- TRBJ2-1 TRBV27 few CASSLEQPSYNEQFF TGTGCCAGCAGTTTAGAACAGCCCTCCTACAATGAGCAGTTCTTC
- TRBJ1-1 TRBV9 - CASSPRGRGNTEAFF TGTGCCAGCAGCCCCCGCGGGCGGGGGAACACTGAAGCTTTCTTT
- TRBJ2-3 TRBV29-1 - CSVGRGQSTDTQYF TGCAGCGTTGGAAGGGGACAAAGCACAGATACGCAGTATTTT
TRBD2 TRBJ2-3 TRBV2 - CASRLAGGSGDTQYF TGTGCCAGCAGACTAGCGGGAGGATCAGGGGATACGCAGTATTTT
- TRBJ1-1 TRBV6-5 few CASSYDWVRRGEAFF TGTGCCAGCAGTTACGACTGGGTCCGTCGGGGTGAAGCTTTCTTT